One sample yielded the 8 T cell receptor beta chains listed below, sequenced in a study of identical twins' blood T cells. A single record per CDR3 protein comes from TCRdb applying MiXCR to the 5' RACE reads. The profile shows about 370,000 distinct CDR3 sequences, over 25% of them singletons. Sequencing was done on a sample of PBMCs. These receptors all come from a woman between 18 and 50 years old in good health.

The V call is TRBV6-2 or TRBV6-3, the J call TRBJ2-1; 12 bases agree with TRBD2. The germline V gene has CDR1 MNHEY and CDR2 SVGEGT. Trimming removed 0 bases from V and 8 bases from J; junction bases left unmatched: 8. This CDR3 is built from 17 residues. CDR3 in amino acids: CASSYSTSGRVGDEQFF. In nucleotides, the CDR3 is TGTGCCAGCAGTTACTCGACTAGCGGGAGAGTTGGGGATGAGCAGTTCTTC.

The J gene is TRBJ1-4, the V gene TRBV5-1; D not resolved. The ends were cut back, 1 base at V and 7 bases at J, with 11 bases in the middle. The CDR3 consists of 14 residues. Germline CDR1 SGHRS, CDR2 YFSETQ. This CDR3 is CASSLTAGSEKLFF. In DNA form, the CDR3 reads TGCGCCAGCAGCTTGACAGCGGGGTCTGAAAAACTGTTTTTT.

The chain combines TRBV19 with TRBJ2-2, with D unclear. The CDR3 covers 14 residues. V was trimmed by 4 bases and J by 1 base, leaving 7 bases between them. Germline CDR1 LNHDA, CDR2 SQIVND (reference sequence). CDR3 in amino acids: CASSTTGNTGELFF. CDR3 coding DNA: TGTGCCAGTAGTACGACTGGGAACACCGGGGAGCTGTTTTTT.

The rearrangement joins TRBV12-3 or TRBV12-4 to TRBJ1-1; possibly TRBD1 for D (5 bases). Trimming took 8 bases from V and 11 from J, leaving 24 bases between them. The CDR3 sequence is 14 residues long. The CDR3 spells CASGRDARDLRAFF. CDR3 DNA: TGTGCCAGCGGAAGGGATGCCCGGGACCTAAGGGCTTTCTTT.

The V gene is TRBV2, the J gene TRBJ2-6; the D is unclear. The CDR3 is 14 residues long. CDR1 is SNHLY, CDR2 FYNNEI, per germline. The germline V and J ends were trimmed by 7 bases and 2 bases, with 9 bases remaining between them. CDR3 sequence (DNA): TGTGCCAGCAAGACCTCACCTGGGGCCAACGTCCTGACTTTC. Amino acid sequence: CASKTSPGANVLTF.

V usage is TRBV20-1 and J usage is TRBJ1-1; D call uncertain. The CDR3 loop spans 14 amino acids. CDR1 is DFQATT, CDR2 SNEGSKA, per germline (reference sequence). V lost 6 bases and J lost 3, with 17 bases in between. The CDR3 here is CSANPQVDYTEAFF. The CDR3 nucleotides are TGCAGTGCCAATCCCCAGGTGGACTACACTGAAGCTTTCTTT.

The rearrangement links TRBV20-1 to TRBJ2-1; 8 positions agree with TRBD1. CDR1 is DFQATT, CDR2 SNEGSKA, per germline (reference sequence). This CDR3 is built from 16 residues. The junction had 5 bases not matched to a gene; V was cut back by 0 bases and J by 1 base. Written as DNA, the CDR3 is TGCAGTGCTAGAGATCCGAACAGGGGGTCCTACAATGAGCAGTTCTTC. Translation gives CSARDPNRGSYNEQFF.

On this clonotype: Without the conserved terminal phenylalanine or tryptophan, this CDR3 likely stems from a read error. The V and J genes are TRBV15 and TRBJ1-2; D call uncertain. CDR3 length: 13 amino acids. V dropped 6 bases and J dropped 2 bases, with 10 bases sitting between them. The germline V gene has CDR1 LNHNV and CDR2 YYDKDF (reference sequence). In nucleotides, the CDR3 is TGTGCCACCAGTGAGAGCGGCAACTATGGCTACACCCTC. The encoded protein is CATSESGNYGYTL.